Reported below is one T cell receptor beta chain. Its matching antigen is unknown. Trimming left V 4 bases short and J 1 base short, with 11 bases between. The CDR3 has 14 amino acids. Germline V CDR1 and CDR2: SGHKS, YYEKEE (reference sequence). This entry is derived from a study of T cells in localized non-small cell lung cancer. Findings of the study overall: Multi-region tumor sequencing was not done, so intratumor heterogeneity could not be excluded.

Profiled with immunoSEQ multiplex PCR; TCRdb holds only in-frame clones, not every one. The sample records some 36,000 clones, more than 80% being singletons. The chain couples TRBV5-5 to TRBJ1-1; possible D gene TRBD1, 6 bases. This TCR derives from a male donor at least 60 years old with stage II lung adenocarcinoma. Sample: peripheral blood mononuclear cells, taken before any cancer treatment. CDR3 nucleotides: TGTGCCAGCAGCCCACAGACAGGGAACACTGAAGCTTTCTTT. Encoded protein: CASSPQTGNTEAFF.